This T cell receptor beta chain originates from a study of blood T cell repertoires in COVID-19. Measured with immunoSEQ multiplex PCR; TCRdb has only the in-frame clones, and not every one. This table holds more than 200,000 clones, 87% found once. The V gene lost 6 bases and the J gene lost 3 bases, with 9 bases spanning the gap. Germline CDR1 MDHEN, CDR2 SYDVKM. This CDR3 has 12 residues. This chain connects TRBV28 to TRBJ2-7; no clear D. The TCR was taken from a man aged 30 to 39 who had recovered from COVID-19. Material: PBMCs or T cells enriched from blood (not recorded which). DNA for the CDR3: TGTGCCAGCAGGGGCAGCCGCTACGAGCAGTACTTC. Encoded protein: CASRGSRYEQYF.